The T cell receptor (beta chain) under discussion was sequenced for a study of T cell changes during pregnancy in multiple sclerosis. V lost 5 bases, J lost 2 bases, and 14 bases lay in between. CDR3 length: 15 residues. The germline V gene encodes CDR1 SGHDN and CDR2 FVKESK. Assay used: immunoSEQ multiplex PCR; TCRdb lists only in-frame clones, some missing. Found here are about 72,000 clones, roughly 89% of them singletons; the top ten hold 0.6% to 0.8%. This TCR came from a female donor in good health, enrolled as a control in a pregnancy study. The sequences come from peripheral blood, collected in the third trimester of pregnancy. V gene TRBV14 combines with J gene TRBJ2-3, with a tentative D call TRBD2 (6 bases). The CDR3 DNA follows: TGTGCCAGCAGCGTGGGGGGACTTAACACAGATACGCAGTATTTT. Amino acids: CASSVGGLNTDTQYF.